Below, 22 T cell receptor beta chains from the same sample are listed, as sequenced in a study of T-cell reconstitution after alpha-beta-depleted transplantation in children. Unique molecular identifiers were incorporated when the TCRbeta library was constructed. One entry per CDR3 protein, called by TCRdb with MiXCR from the PCR reads. This sample has 500,000 to 600,000 distinct CDR3 sequences, with over 25% found just once. Material: PBMCs, obtained before TCRalphabeta/CD19-depleted stem cell transplant. Receptors originate from a boy younger than two with Wiskott-Aldrich syndrome, due to receive a stem cell transplant.

This rearrangement joins TRBV20-1 to TRBJ2-1; D possibly uses TRBD1 or TRBD2 (6 bases each). This CDR3 is built from 16 residues. CDR1 and CDR2 (germline): DFQATT, SNEGSKA (reference sequence). V was clipped by 0 bases and J by 4 bases, with 16 bases between them. This CDR3 is CSARDQGGLDYNEQFF. The CDR3 region has the DNA TGCAGTGCTAGAGATCAAGGGGGACTGGATTACAATGAGCAGTTCTTC.

The rearrangement uses TRBV7-8 and TRBJ1-5; perhaps TRBD1 as D (6 bases). Germline V gene sequence: CDR1 SGHVS, CDR2 FQNEAQ. Trimming removed 1 base at V and 5 bases at J, with 12 bases between. The CDR3 is made up of 15 amino acids. CDR3 DNA: TGTGCCAGCAGCTTAGGAGGGGGGCTCGATCAGCCCCAGCATTTT. Its protein product is CASSLGGGLDQPQHF.

This chain links TRBV3-1 with TRBJ2-7, with D perhaps TRBD1 or TRBD2 (5 bases each). Germline assignment: CDR1 LGHDT and CDR2 YNNKEL (reference sequence). Trimming left V 4 bases short and J 7 bases short, with 20 bases between. The CDR3 length is 15 residues. In DNA form, the CDR3 reads TGTGCCAGCAGCCCGGGACCAGCCCCCACGGGAGAGCAGTACTTC. Its translation: CASSPGPAPTGEQYF.

The rearrangement links TRBV28 to TRBJ2-5; no clear D. The germline gives CDR1 MDHEN, CDR2 SYDVKM. The CDR3 loop spans 12 amino acids. Trimming left V 8 bases short and J 4 bases short, with 11 bases between. CDR3 bases: TGTGCCAGCCAAACGCCCCCAGAGACCCAGTACTTC. This translates into CASQTPPETQYF.

This clonotype turned up a few times. The chain links TRBV5-1 to TRBJ2-1; D gene ambiguous. This CDR3 is 14 amino acids long. The V gene's germline CDR1 is SGHRS and CDR2 YFSETQ. Trimming removed 6 bases at V and 4 bases at J, with 14 bases between. The CDR3 reads CASKIRSRYNEQFF. CDR3 in DNA: TGCGCCAGCAAGATCAGGAGTAGGTACAATGAGCAGTTCTTC. The full variable domain, completed using reference TRBV5-1 and TRBJ2-1, is KAGVTQTPRYLIKTRGQQVTLSCSPISGHRSVSWYQQTPGQGLQFLFEYFSETQRNKGNFPGRFSGRQFSNSRSEMNVSTLELGDSALYLCASKIRSRYNEQFFGPGTRLTVL.

This clonotype was picked up a small number of times. This CDR3 reads CSAADRKLNYGYTF. CDR3 coding DNA: TGCAGTGCTGCCGACAGGAAACTTAACTATGGCTACACCTTC. The gene calls are TRBV20-1 and TRBJ1-2; tentatively, D is TRBD1 (6 bases). The CDR3 is 14 residues long. Per the germline V gene, CDR1 is DFQATT and CDR2 is SNEGSKA (reference sequence). V shed 5 bases and J shed 1 base, with 14 bases lying between them.

This clonotype was detected a few times. The chain employs TRBV28 and TRBJ2-7; D gene unclear. The V gene's germline CDR1 is MDHEN and CDR2 SYDVKM. CDR3 length: 14 residues. Trimming cost V 5 bases and J 3 bases, with 14 bases left between them. The CDR3 bases are TGTGCCAGCAGTCCGGCCCTTTTAGGCTACGAGCAGTACTTC. Protein product: CASSPALLGYEQYF.

This chain connects TRBV5-1 to TRBJ2-1, with D unresolved. Germline V gene sequence: CDR1 SGHRS, CDR2 YFSETQ. This CDR3 is built from 11 residues. V was trimmed by 2 bases and J by 8 bases, leaving 5 bases between them. In DNA, the CDR3 is TGCGCCAGCAGCTTAAGTGATGAGCAGTTCTTC. It yields the protein CASSLSDEQFF.

The J gene is TRBJ2-3, the V gene TRBV24-1; 13 nucleotides align to TRBD2. The CDR3 contains 20 residues. V dropped 4 bases and J dropped 0; count of bases not matched to a gene: 12. Germline V gene lookup returns CDR1 KGHDR and CDR2 SFDVKD. The CDR3 DNA reads TGTGCCACCAGTGAAACAGGACTAGCGGGAGCGTCGATTAGCACAGATACGCAGTATTTT. Protein: CATSETGLAGASISTDTQYF.

This chain links TRBV5-5 with TRBJ1-1; possible D gene TRBD1, 5 bases. Germline V gene sequence: CDR1 SGHKS, CDR2 YYEKEE (reference sequence). The CDR3 consists of 15 residues. V was cut by 1 base and J by 4 bases, with 14 bases left in between. As DNA, the CDR3 is TGTGCCAGCAGCTTGATAGGGCAGGGAAGCACTGAAGCTTTCTTT. This sequence encodes CASSLIGQGSTEAFF.

J is TRBJ2-1 and V is TRBV27; TRBD2 matches at 9 bases. The CDR3 totals 14 residues. Germline V gene lookup returns CDR1 MNHEY and CDR2 SMNVEV (reference sequence). Germline trimming cut 5 bases from V and 8 bases from J; bases unmatched to any gene: 7. The CDR3 loop reads CASSKQGLAHEQFF. The CDR3 DNA follows: TGTGCCAGCAGTAAACAGGGACTAGCCCATGAGCAGTTCTTC.

This clonotype turned up a few times. The rearrangement uses TRBV5-1 and TRBJ1-2, with D possibly being TRBD1 (5 bases). CDR1 and CDR2 (germline): SGHRS, YFSETQ. Trimming removed 3 bases from V and 5 bases from J, with 11 bases in between. The length of the CDR3 is 13 residues. The DNA of the CDR3 is TGCGCCAGCAGCTCGGGGGATGCGTATGGCTACACCTTC. Its protein product is CASSSGDAYGYTF.

The CDR3 coding sequence is TGTGCCAGCAGCTTTTACTCGGGACACCTGAACACTGAAGCTTTCTTT. It translates to CASSFYSGHLNTEAFF. This chain connects TRBV5-6 to TRBJ1-1, with D maybe TRBD1 (6 bases). V was clipped by 2 bases and J by 0 bases, with 14 bases between them. The CDR3 is 16 residues long. Germline CDR1 reads SGHDT; CDR2 reads YYEEEE.

The rearrangement links TRBV5-1 to TRBJ2-3; D might be TRBD2 (5 bases). Germline CDR1 is SGHRS and CDR2 is YFSETQ. V shed 1 base and J shed 4 bases, with 13 bases lying between them. The CDR3 is 15 residues long. The CDR3 spells CASSLRQEVADTQYF. CDR3 nucleotides: TGCGCCAGCAGCTTGCGGCAGGAGGTGGCAGATACGCAGTATTTT.

The gene calls are TRBV20-1 and TRBJ2-7, with TRBD1 as a possible D gene (5 bases). Trimming shortened V by 0 bases and J by 10 bases, and 16 bases separated the two germline ends. This CDR3 is built from 13 residues. The germline V gene encodes CDR1 DFQATT and CDR2 SNEGSKA (reference sequence). The CDR3 loop is CSAREGLWGVQYF. DNA for the CDR3: TGCAGTGCTAGAGAGGGCCTGTGGGGCGTTCAGTACTTC.

This clonotype showed up just a few times. The V gene is TRBV3-1, the J gene TRBJ2-5; D perhaps matches TRBD1 (5 bases). Germline-derived CDR1 and CDR2 are LGHDT and YNNKEL (reference sequence). CDR3 length equals 16 residues. The ends were cut back, 4 bases at V and 5 bases at J, with 20 bases in the middle. The CDR3 region has the DNA TGTGCCAGCAGCCGAATACAAAGACCCTGGGGCGAGACCCAGTACTTC. Its protein product is CASSRIQRPWGETQYF.

The table lists this clonotype with a few counts. The chain links TRBV28 to TRBJ2-5; D not certain. This CDR3 region has 11 residues. V was shortened by 6 bases and J by 1 base, with 3 bases between the two germline ends. Germline loops: CDR1 MDHEN, CDR2 SYDVKM. CDR3 sequence reads: CASRIQETQYF. CDR3 nucleotides: TGTGCCAGCAGAATCCAAGAGACCCAGTACTTC.

The V and J genes are TRBV27 and TRBJ2-7; D may be TRBD2 (5 bases). V was trimmed by 3 bases and J by 4 bases, leaving 13 bases between them. Germline V gene data show CDR1 as MNHEY and CDR2 as SMNVEV (reference sequence). This CDR3 has 14 amino acids. In nucleotides, the CDR3 is TGTGCCAGCAGTTTCGCGGGCAGAACGTACGAGCAGTACTTC. It specifies CASSFAGRTYEQYF.

The rearrangement joins TRBV5-1 to TRBJ2-1, with TRBD2 matching over 8 bases. This CDR3 has 16 residues. CDR1 and CDR2 from the germline V gene are SGHRS and YFSETQ. The J segment lost 4 bases and the V segment lost 3 bases, leaving 9 bases of the junction unmatched. CDR3 bases: TGCGCCAGCAGCTCTAGCCTATCGGGAGGGTACAATGAGCAGTTCTTC. It encodes CASSSSLSGGYNEQFF.

In this sample, this clonotype turned up many times. J is TRBJ2-1 and V is TRBV5-1; 8 positions match TRBD2. V lost 4 bases, J lost 6 bases, and 3 bases stayed unmatched. This CDR3 is built from 13 residues. The germline gives CDR1 SGHRS, CDR2 YFSETQ. This CDR3 reads CASSPGLGNEQFF. The CDR3, as DNA: TGCGCCAGCAGCCCGGGACTAGGCAATGAGCAGTTCTTC.

This clonotype appeared a few times. The chain carries TRBV7-2 and TRBJ2-3; no clear D gene. Germline V lookup: CDR1 SGHTA, CDR2 FQGNSA. The length of the CDR3 is 14 residues. The V end lost 6 bases, the J end lost 0 bases, and 10 bases lay between the germline ends. The DNA for the CDR3 is TGTGCCAGCAGAAAACAACTGAGCACAGATACGCAGTATTTT. Its translation is CASRKQLSTDTQYF.

This chain connects TRBV10-1 to TRBJ2-1, with D perhaps TRBD1 (6 bases). This CDR3 has 15 residues. CDR1 is WNHNN, CDR2 SYGVQD, per germline (reference sequence). The V end lost 0 bases, the J end lost 2 bases, and 8 bases lay between the germline ends. CDR3 in amino acids: CASSESKGAYNEQFF. Here the CDR3 DNA reads TGCGCCAGCAGTGAGTCTAAGGGGGCCTACAATGAGCAGTTCTTC.